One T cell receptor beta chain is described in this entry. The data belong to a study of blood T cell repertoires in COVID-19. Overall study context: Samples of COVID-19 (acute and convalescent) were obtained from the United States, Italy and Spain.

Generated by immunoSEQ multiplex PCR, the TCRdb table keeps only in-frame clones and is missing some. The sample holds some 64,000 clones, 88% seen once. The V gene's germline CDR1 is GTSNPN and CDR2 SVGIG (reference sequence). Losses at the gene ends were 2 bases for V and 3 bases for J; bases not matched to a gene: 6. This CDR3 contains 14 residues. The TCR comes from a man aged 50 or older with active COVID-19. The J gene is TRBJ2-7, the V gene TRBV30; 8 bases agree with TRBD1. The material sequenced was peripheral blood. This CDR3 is CAWSTGGDIYEQYF. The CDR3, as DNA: TGTGCCTGGAGTACAGGGGGTGATATCTACGAGCAGTACTTC.